This T cell receptor (beta chain) is from a study of shared clonotypes between healthy human individuals. Replicate PCRs for sorted subsets used 200 to 250 ng DNA; this equaled 25,000 to 30,000 T cell genomes. The assay was immunoSEQ multiplex PCR, and TCRdb's table has in-frame clones only and misses some. Found here are 2 million to 2.5 million clones, about nine tenths of them singletons; the top ten hold around 0.35%. Findings and caveats of the study: Naive subsets generally had larger estimated richness than memory subsets.

On this clone itself: Its specificity is unknown.

This TCR was recovered from a man between 18 and 29 years old in good health. Some clones in this sample may be carry-over from other donors' samples. Specimen: naive CD4+ T cells from PBMCs. The subset was: CD45RA+ positively selected.

This chain's CDR3 is CASSLKLASNQPQHF. For the CDR3, the DNA is TGTGCCAGCAGCTTGAAATTGGCTAGCAATCAGCCCCAGCATTTT. The chain recombines TRBV5-4 with TRBJ1-5; D gene ambiguous. CDR1 and CDR2 from the germline V gene are SGHNT and YYREEE (reference sequence). Trimming left V 1 base short and J 0 bases short, with 8 bases between. The CDR3 is 15 residues long.